The 6 T cell receptor beta chains below all came from one sample that was sequenced in a study of monozygotic twins with inflammatory bowel disease. TCRdb re-called the 5' RACE reads and gives one entry per CDR3 protein, without DNA. The listing contains more than 350,000 distinct CDR3 sequences. Sequencing was performed on blood. The receptors were gathered from a human donor with ulcerative colitis or Crohn's disease, or a healthy co-twin of an affected twin (not recorded which).

The chain recombines TRBV7-6 with TRBJ2-5; the TRBD2 assignment by TCRdb is unverifiable without DNA. This CDR3 region has 13 residues. Germline CDR1 SGHVS, CDR2 FNYEAQ. Here the CDR3 reads CASSKTLAETQYF.

The chain has TRBV6-1 and TRBJ1-4. Per germline, CDR1 MNHNS and CDR2 SASEGT. This CDR3 region has 14 residues. This CDR3 reads CASSVPPHTEKLFF.

V is TRBV5-6 and J is TRBJ2-7; TCRdb indicates TRBD2, and absent DNA this call remains unverified. From germline, CDR1 is SGHDT and CDR2 YYEEEE. CDR3 length equals 12 residues. The CDR3 protein is CASSSSGWEQYF.

This sequence joins TRBV19 and TRBJ1-5; TCRdb gives TRBD1 as the D gene, but with no DNA this cannot be confirmed. Germline V gene data show CDR1 as LNHDA and CDR2 as SQIVND (reference sequence). The CDR3 covers 15 residues. The chain's CDR3 is CASSMGVTRNQPQHF.

This sequence joins TRBV5-6 and TRBJ2-1. The germline gives CDR1 SGHDT, CDR2 YYEEEE. The CDR3 runs 16 residues. Here the CDR3 reads CASSLIGTSSYNEQFF. Combining the CDR3 with reference TRBV5-6 and TRBJ2-1 gives the whole variable domain DAGVTQSPTHLIKTRGQQVTLRCSPKSGHDTVSWYQQALGQGPQFIFQYYEEEERQRGNFPDRFSGHQFPNYSSELNVNALLLGDSALYLCASSLIGTSSYNEQFFGPGTRLTVL.

The chain is built from TRBV18 and TRBJ2-1; TCRdb gives TRBD2 as the D gene, but with no DNA this cannot be confirmed. CDR3 length: 15 residues. Germline V gene data show CDR1 as KGHSH and CDR2 as LQKENI. The CDR3 loop reads CASSPPAGESTEQFF.